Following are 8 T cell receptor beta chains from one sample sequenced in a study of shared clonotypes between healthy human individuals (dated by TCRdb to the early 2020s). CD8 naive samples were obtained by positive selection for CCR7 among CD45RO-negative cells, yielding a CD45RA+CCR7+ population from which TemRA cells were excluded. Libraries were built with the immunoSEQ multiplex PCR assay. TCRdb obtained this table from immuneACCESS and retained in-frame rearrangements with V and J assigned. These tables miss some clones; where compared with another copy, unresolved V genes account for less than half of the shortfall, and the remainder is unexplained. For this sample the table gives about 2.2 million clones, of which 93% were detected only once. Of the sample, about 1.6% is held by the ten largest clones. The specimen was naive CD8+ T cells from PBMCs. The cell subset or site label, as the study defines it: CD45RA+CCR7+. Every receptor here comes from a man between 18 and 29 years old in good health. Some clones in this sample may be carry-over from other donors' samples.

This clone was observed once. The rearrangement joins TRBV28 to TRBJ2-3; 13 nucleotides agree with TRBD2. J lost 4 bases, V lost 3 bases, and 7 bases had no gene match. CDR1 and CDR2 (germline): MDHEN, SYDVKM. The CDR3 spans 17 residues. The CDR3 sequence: CASSFLLAGGPPDTQYF. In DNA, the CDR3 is TGTGCCAGCAGTTTCCTACTAGCGGGAGGGCCCCCAGATACGCAGTATTTT. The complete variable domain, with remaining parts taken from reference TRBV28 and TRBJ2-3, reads DVKVTQSSRYLVKRTGEKVFLECVQDMDHENMFWYRQDPGLGLRLIYFSYDVKMKEKGDIPEGYSVSREKKERFSLILESASTNQTSMYLCASSFLLAGGPPDTQYFGPGTRLTVL.

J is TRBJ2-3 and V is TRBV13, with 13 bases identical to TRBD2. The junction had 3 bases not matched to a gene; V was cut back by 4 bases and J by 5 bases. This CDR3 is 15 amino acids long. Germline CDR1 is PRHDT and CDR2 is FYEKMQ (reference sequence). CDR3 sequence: CASSSRLAGGDTQYF. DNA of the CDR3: TGTGCCAGCAGCTCACGACTAGCGGGAGGAGATACGCAGTATTTT.

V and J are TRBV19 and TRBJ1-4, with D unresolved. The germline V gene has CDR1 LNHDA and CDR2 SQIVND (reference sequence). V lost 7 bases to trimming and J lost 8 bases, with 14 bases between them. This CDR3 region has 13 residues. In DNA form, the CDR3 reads TGTGCCAGTACCGACTGGGAGCGGGAAAAACTGTTTTTT. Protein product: CASTDWEREKLFF.

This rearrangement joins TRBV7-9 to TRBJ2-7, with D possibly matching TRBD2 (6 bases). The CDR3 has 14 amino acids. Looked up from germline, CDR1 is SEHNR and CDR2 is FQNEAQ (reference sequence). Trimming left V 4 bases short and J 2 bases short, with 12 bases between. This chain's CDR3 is CASSSGRGAYEQYF. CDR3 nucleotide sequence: TGTGCCAGCAGCTCCGGGCGGGGAGCCTACGAGCAGTACTTC. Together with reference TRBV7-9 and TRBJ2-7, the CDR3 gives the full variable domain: DTGVSQNPRHKITKRGQNVTFRCDPISEHNRLYWYRQTLGQGPEFLTYFQNEAQLEKSRLLSDRFSAERPKGSFSTLEIQRTEQGDSAMYLCASSSGRGAYEQYFGPGTRLTVT.

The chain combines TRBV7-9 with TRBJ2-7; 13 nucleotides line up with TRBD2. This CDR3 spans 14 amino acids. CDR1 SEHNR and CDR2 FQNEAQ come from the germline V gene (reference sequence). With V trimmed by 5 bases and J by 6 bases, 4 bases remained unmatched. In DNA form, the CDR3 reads TGTGCCAGCAGCCTAGGGACTAGCGGGATCGAGCAGTACTTC. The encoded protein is CASSLGTSGIEQYF.

In nucleotides, the CDR3 is TGTGCCAGTAGCCAAGGTTACGGACAGGGGAATGAAAAACTGTTTTTT. Its translation is CASSQGYGQGNEKLFF. This chain joins TRBV19 and TRBJ1-4, with 9 bases fitting TRBD1. The CDR3 extends over 16 amino acids. J gave up 5 bases and V 6 bases, and 10 bases lay outside the gene matches. From germline, CDR1 is LNHDA and CDR2 SQIVND (reference sequence).

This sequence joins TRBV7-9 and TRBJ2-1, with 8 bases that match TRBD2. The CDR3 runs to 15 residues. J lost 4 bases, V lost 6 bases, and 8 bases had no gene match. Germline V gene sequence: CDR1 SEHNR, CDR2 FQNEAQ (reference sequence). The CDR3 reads CASSQGLAGYNEQFF. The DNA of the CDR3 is TGTGCCAGCAGTCAGGGGCTAGCGGGTTACAATGAGCAGTTCTTC. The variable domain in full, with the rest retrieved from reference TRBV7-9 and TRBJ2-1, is DTGVSQNPRHKITKRGQNVTFRCDPISEHNRLYWYRQTLGQGPEFLTYFQNEAQLEKSRLLSDRFSAERPKGSFSTLEIQRTEQGDSAMYLCASSQGLAGYNEQFFGPGTRLTVL.

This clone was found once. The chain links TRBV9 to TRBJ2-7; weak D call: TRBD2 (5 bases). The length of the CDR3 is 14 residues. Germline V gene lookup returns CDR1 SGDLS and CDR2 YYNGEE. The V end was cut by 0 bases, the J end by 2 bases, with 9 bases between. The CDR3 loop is CASSVEEVPYEQYF. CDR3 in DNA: TGTGCCAGCAGCGTAGAGGAGGTTCCCTACGAGCAGTACTTC.